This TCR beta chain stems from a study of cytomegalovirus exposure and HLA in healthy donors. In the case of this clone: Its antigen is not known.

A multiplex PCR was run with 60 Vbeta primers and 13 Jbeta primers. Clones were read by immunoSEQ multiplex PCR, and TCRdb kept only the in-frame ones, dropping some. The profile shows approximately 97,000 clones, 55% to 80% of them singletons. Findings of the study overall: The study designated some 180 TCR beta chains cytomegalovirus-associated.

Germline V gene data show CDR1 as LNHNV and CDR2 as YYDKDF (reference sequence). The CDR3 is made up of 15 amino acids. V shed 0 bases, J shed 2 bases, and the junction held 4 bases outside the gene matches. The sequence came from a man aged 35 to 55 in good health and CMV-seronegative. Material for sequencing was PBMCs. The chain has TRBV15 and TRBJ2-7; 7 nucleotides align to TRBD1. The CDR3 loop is CATSREGQAPYEQYF. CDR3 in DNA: TGTGCCACCAGCAGAGAAGGACAGGCGCCCTACGAGCAGTACTTC.